Listed below are T cell receptor beta chains from one sample, sequenced in a study. TCRdb re-analysed the RT-PCR reads in MiXCR, keeping a single row per CDR3 protein. The sample carries about 680,000 distinct CDR3 sequences, 12% to 15% recorded once. Source material: memory CD4+ T cells from blood. The receptors derive from a female donor in good health, serving as a healthy control. Both conserved end residues are part of each CDR3. Fields, in order: V gene, CDR3 protein.

TRBV9	CASSVGGGFTSTDTQYF
TRBV29-1	CSVAATGYSSDTQYF
TRBV27	CASRSSAPRDEQFF
TRBV5-1	CASSPGTGSNQPQHF
TRBV7-2	CASNRGFNQPQHF
TRBV19	CASKMTTSGETQYF
TRBV27	CASMVGAHSNQPQHF
TRBV20-1	CSARVSVTYTEAFF
TRBV6-5	CASSYSATGIEGGYTF
TRBV5-1	CASSWSVPEDGYTF
TRBV7-9	CASSLVGADTEAFF
TRBV20-1	CSAREPGPGNTIYF
TRBV10-3	CAIRGLAGAGDTQYF
TRBV5-1	CASSLGDRRDEQYF
TRBV7-2	CASSLKGQGHYGYTF
TRBV5-1	CASGLAGETDTQYF
TRBV5-1	CASSWGGTGGQETQYF
TRBV20-1	CSVQTGVGREQYF
TRBV7-2	CASSLASSEGYEQYF
TRBV5-1	CASSQGATYYGYTF
TRBV6-2/TRBV6-3	CASKGGRLDEQFF
TRBV6-5	CASRTGEGGNTEAFF
TRBV3-1	CASNQQGATGELFF
TRBV20-1	CSARDPSGSPYEQYF
TRBV7-2	CASSKLTGGFSTNEKLFF
TRBV28	CASRGQASSGANVLTF
TRBV20-1	CSADRGSTYEQYF
TRBV20-1	CSARSPQGGETEKLFF
TRBV20-1	CSAPTGLAVNEQFF
TRBV11-2	CASSFRVEAFF
TRBV7-2	CASSLADSNTEAFF
TRBV4-1	CASSQGGVDRVNQPQHF
TRBV6-5	CASSYSRTGNTEAFF